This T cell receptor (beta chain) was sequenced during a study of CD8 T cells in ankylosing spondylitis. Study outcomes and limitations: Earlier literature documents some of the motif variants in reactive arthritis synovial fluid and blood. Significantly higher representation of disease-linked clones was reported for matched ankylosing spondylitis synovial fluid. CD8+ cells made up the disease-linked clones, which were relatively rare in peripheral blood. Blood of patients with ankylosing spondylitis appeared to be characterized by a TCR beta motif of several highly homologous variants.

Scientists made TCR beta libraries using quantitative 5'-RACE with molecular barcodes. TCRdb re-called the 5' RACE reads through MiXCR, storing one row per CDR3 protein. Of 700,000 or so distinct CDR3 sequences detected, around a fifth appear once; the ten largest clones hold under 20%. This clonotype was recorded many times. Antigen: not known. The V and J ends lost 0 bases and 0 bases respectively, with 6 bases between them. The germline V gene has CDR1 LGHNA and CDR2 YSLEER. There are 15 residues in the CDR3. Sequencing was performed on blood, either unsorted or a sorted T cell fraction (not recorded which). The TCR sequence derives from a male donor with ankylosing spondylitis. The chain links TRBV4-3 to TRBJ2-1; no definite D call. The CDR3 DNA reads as TGCGCCAGCAGCCAAGACAGGAGCTCCTACAATGAGCAGTTCTTC. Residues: CASSQDRSSYNEQFF.